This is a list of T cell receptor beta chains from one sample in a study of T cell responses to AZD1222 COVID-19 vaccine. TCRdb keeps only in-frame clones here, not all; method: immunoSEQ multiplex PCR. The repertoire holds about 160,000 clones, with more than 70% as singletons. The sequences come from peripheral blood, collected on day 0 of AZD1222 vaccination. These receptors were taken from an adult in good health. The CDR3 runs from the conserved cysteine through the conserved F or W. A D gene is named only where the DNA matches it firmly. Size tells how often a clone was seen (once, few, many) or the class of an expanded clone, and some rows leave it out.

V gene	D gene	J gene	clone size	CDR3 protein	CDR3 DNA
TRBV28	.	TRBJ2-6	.	CASSRPQSYSGANVLTF	TGTGCCAGCAGCCGCCCCCAGAGTTACTCTGGGGCCAACGTCCTGACTTTC
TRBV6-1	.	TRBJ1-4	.	CASSERAPGDEKLFF	TGTGCCAGCAGTGAAAGGGCCCCCGGGGATGAAAAACTGTTTTTT
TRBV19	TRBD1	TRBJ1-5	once	CASSDPGQGPNQPQHF	TGTGCCAGTAGTGACCCGGGACAGGGACCCAATCAGCCCCAGCATTTT
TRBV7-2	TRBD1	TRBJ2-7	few	CASSPGTAYGEQYF	TGTGCCAGCAGCCCCGGGACAGCCTATGGGGAGCAGTACTTC
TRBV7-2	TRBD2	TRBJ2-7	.	CASSSSTSGRAEQYF	TGTGCCAGCAGCTCCAGTACTAGCGGGAGGGCCGAGCAGTACTTC
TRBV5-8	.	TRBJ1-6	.	CASTPQTGSHSPLHF	TGTGCCAGCACCCCTCAGACGGGATCCCATTCACCCCTCCACTTT
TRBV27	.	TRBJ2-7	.	CASSLTAVSYEQYF	TGTGCCAGCAGTTTAACGGCGGTCTCCTACGAGCAGTACTTC
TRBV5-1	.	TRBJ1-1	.	CASSLEGGAGGTEAFF	TGCGCCAGCAGCTTGGAAGGAGGGGCGGGGGGTACTGAAGCTTTCTTT
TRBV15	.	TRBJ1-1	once	CATSRDLSSTEAFF	TGTGCCACCAGCAGAGATCTTAGTAGTACTGAAGCTTTCTTT
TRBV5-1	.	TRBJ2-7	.	CASRENYEQYF	TGCGCCAGCAGAGAAAACTACGAGCAGTACTTC
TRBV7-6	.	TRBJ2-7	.	CASSLAEQVPTYEQYF	TGTGCCAGCAGCTTAGCGGAGCAGGTTCCAACCTACGAGCAGTACTTC
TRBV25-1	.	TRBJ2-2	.	CASMDSNTGELFF	TGTGCCAGCATGGATTCGAACACCGGGGAGCTGTTTTTT
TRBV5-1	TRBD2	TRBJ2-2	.	CASSLSGGDPGELFF	TGCGCCAGCAGCTTGTCGGGGGGAGACCCCGGGGAGCTGTTTTTT
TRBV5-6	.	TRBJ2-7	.	CATTRSPGSYEQYF	TGTGCCACCACGAGGTCTCCAGGATCCTACGAGCAGTACTTC
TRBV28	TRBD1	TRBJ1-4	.	CASSHYGTGLREKLFF	TGTGCCAGCAGTCATTACGGGACAGGGCTTCGGGAAAAACTGTTTTTT
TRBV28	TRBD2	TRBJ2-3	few	CASFSAGTSGRGSRYTQYF	TGTGCCAGCTTCAGCGCCGGGACTAGCGGGAGGGGGTCGCGGTATACGCAGTATTTT
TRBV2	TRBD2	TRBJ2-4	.	CASSERMGRALDKNIQYF	TGTGCCAGCAGTGAAAGAATGGGGAGGGCCCTCGACAAAAACATTCAGTACTTC
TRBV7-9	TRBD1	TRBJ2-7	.	CASSSWTGNGEQYF	TGTGCCAGCAGCTCCTGGACAGGGAACGGCGAGCAGTACTTC
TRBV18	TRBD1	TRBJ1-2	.	CASSPLDLQGTDRTPNYGYTF	TGTGCCAGCTCACCACTTGATCTGCAGGGGACAGACAGAACACCAAACTATGGCTACACCTTC
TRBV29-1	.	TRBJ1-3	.	CSVGSSGNTIYF	TGCAGCGTTGGCAGCTCTGGAAACACCATATATTTT
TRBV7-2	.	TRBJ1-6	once	CASSLGGAGGNSPLHF	TGTGCCAGCAGCTTAGGAGGGGCAGGAGGTAATTCACCCCTCCACTTT
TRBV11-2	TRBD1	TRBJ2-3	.	CASSHPKAGGTDTQYF	TGTGCCAGCAGCCACCCGAAGGCAGGGGGAACAGATACGCAGTATTTT
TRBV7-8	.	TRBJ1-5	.	CASSPRDGAYNQPQHF	TGTGCCAGCAGCCCCCGGGACGGGGCATACAATCAGCCCCAGCATTTT
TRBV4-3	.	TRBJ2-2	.	CASSPEEGNTGELFF	TGCGCCAGCAGCCCCGAGGAGGGGAACACCGGGGAGCTGTTTTTT
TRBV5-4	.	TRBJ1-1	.	CASQGQNTEAFF	TGTGCCAGCCAGGGACAGAACACTGAAGCTTTCTTT
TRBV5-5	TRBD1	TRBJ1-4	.	CASSQGGTTNEKLFF	TGTGCCAGCAGCCAGGGGGGGACAACTAATGAAAAACTGTTTTTT
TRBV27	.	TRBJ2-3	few	CASSLYPGVLGTDTQYF	TGTGCCAGCAGTTTATACCCAGGGGTATTGGGCACAGATACGCAGTATTTT
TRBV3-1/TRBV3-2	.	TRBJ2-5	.	CASSQETETQYF	TGTGCCAGCAGCCAAGAGACAGAGACCCAGTACTTC